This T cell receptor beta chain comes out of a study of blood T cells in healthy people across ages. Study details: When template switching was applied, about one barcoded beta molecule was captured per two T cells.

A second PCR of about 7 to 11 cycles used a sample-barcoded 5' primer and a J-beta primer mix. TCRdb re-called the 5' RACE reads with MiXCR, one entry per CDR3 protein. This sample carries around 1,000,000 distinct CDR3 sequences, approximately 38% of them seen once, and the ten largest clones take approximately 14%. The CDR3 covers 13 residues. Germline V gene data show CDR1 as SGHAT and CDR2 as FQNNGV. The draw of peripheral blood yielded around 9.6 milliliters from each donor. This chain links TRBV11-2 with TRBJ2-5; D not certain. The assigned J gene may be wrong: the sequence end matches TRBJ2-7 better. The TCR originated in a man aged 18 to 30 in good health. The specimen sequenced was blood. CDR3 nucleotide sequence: TGTGCCAGCTTAGATCCGCGGACCACCGAGCAGTACTTC. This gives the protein CASLDPRTTEQYF.